The clone carrying this T cell receptor (beta chain) was seen only once. Participating donors were healthy, HIV-negative adults free of recent acute infections or vaccinations. Negatively enriched CD4+ T cells were divided by CD45RA into naive and memory. Germline V CDR1 and CDR2: SQVTM, ANQGSEA. This CDR3 is built from 15 residues. Trimming at V came to 4 bases and at J to 3 bases, leaving 6 bases not matched to a gene. The sample comes from a study of shared clonotypes between healthy human individuals. This table comes from immunoSEQ multiplex PCR, and its TCRdb copy is limited to in-frame clones, with some not included. The table has roughly 2.6 million clones, just over 90% seen once; the top ten hold around 0.14%.

The sequencing sample was made of naive CD4+ T cells sorted from blood. Indicated subset: CD45RA+ positively selected. The V call is TRBV29-1, the J call TRBJ2-3, with 11 positions matching TRBD1. This TCR was recovered from a man younger than 30 in good health. The CDR3 DNA is TGCAGCGTTGCCTACGGGACAGGGGGGACAGATACGCAGTATTTT. Its translation: CSVAYGTGGTDTQYF.